This paragraph reports one TCR beta chain. These data originate in a study of blood T cell repertoires in COVID-19. Study overall: Collection of acute and convalescent COVID-19 samples took place in the United States, Italy and Spain. T cells, B-cell-depleted T cells, or PBMCs provided the cDNA or gDNA that served as material.

Per the study methods: Estimates of nucleated cell counts were drawn from the amplification of reference gene primers. Clones were read by immunoSEQ multiplex PCR, and TCRdb kept only the in-frame ones, dropping some. V, J and clone size are those of that table, while D and trimming were read from the DNA. Of 300,000 to 400,000 clones listed, approximately 87% were seen once; the top ten hold approximately 2.9%. Trimming at V came to 4 bases and at J to 0 bases, leaving 9 bases not matched to a gene. Germline CDR1 SGDLS, CDR2 YYNGEE. This CDR3 spans 19 amino acids. This receptor was obtained from a young woman with COVID-19, enrolled during active disease. This chain joins TRBV9 and TRBJ2-3, with 15 nucleotides matching TRBD2. The source material was peripheral blood. DNA for the CDR3: TGTGCCAGCAGCCTCGGGACTAGCGGGAGGAGGAGGAGCACAGATACGCAGTATTTT. Translating gives CASSLGTSGRRRSTDTQYF.